This entry lists 9 T cell receptor beta chains sequenced from one sample in a study of beta chain features in type 1 diabetes. Study-level points and caveats: Shortening of TCRB CDR3s, moderate but significant, appeared in all four CD4+ subsets of Type 1 diabetes patients.

Expressed TCRB transcripts were sequenced because the entire RNA isolate underwent reverse transcription. Clones were sequenced by immunoSEQ multiplex PCR, and TCRdb holds only the in-frame ones, with some missing. The sample yields around 690,000 clones, roughly 12% seen once. These receptors lack a known antigen. The sequencing sample was made of naive CD4+ T cells from blood. Source of these receptors: a man aged 25 to 45 with type 1 diabetes.

This chain joins TRBV9 and TRBJ2-1; TRBD1 agrees at 9 bases. Per germline, CDR1 SGDLS and CDR2 YYNGEE. V was pared by 10 bases and J by 7 bases, with 12 bases of the junction left unmatched. This CDR3 is 14 amino acids long. DNA for the CDR3: TGTGCCGGGGGTTCCGGGACAGGGACAAATGAGCAGTTCTTC. Protein sequence: CAGGSGTGTNEQFF.

This clone was observed a few times. The genes are TRBV27 and TRBJ1-6, with 11 bases aligning to TRBD1. The germline CDR1 and CDR2 sequences are MNHEY and SMNVEV (reference sequence). Losses at the gene ends were 8 bases for V and 5 bases for J; bases not matched to a gene: 14. The CDR3 consists of 18 residues. The CDR3 reads CASRPIWTGGLDNSPLHF. The CDR3 region has the DNA TGTGCCAGCCGTCCTATTTGGACAGGGGGCTTGGATAATTCACCCCTCCACTTT.

This clone occurred a few times. The chain employs TRBV18 and TRBJ1-1, with D possibly TRBD1 on 6 matching bases. Germline V CDR1 and CDR2: KGHSH, LQKENI. This CDR3 spans 14 amino acids. The germline V and J ends were trimmed by 7 bases and 0 bases, with 12 bases remaining between them. The CDR3 DNA follows: TGTGCCAGCTTACAGGGTCAATTGAACACTGAAGCTTTCTTT. Translated, it gives CASLQGQLNTEAFF.

This chain uses TRBV27 with TRBJ1-1; perhaps TRBD1 as D (5 bases). CDR3 length: 11 amino acids. Germline lookup yields CDR1 MNHEY and CDR2 SMNVEV (reference sequence). V lost 6 bases and J lost 11, with 13 bases in between. CDR3 sequence reads: CASSLGTKAFF. The CDR3 DNA is TGTGCCAGCAGCCTGGGGACTAAGGCTTTCTTT.

The J gene is TRBJ2-5, the V gene TRBV7-9; 8 bases fit TRBD1. The CDR3 is 16 residues long. The V gene's germline CDR1 is SEHNR and CDR2 FQNEAQ (reference sequence). J gave up 4 bases and V 5 bases, and 12 bases lay outside the gene matches. The CDR3 DNA sequence: TGTGCCAGCAGCCCCAGGGGCACTGGGACAGGAGAGACCCAGTACTTC. Amino acid sequence: CASSPRGTGTGETQYF.

The genes are TRBV29-1 and TRBJ2-7, with a weak D call TRBD1 (5 bases). V lost 4 bases and J lost 0, with 13 bases in between. Germline loops: CDR1 SQVTM, CDR2 ANQGSEA. The length of the CDR3 is 14 residues. CDR3 in DNA: TGCAGCGTTGCCCCGGACACGAGCTCCTACGAGCAGTACTTC. Its translation is CSVAPDTSSYEQYF.

This chain links TRBV2 with TRBJ1-1; D perhaps matches TRBD1 (5 bases). CDR1 SNHLY and CDR2 FYNNEI come from the germline V gene. The germline V and J ends were trimmed by 4 bases and 5 bases, with 14 bases remaining between them. This CDR3 contains 14 residues. The CDR3 nucleotides are TGTGCCAGCAGTGGAGGGGTCGTGGGTACTGAAGCTTTCTTT. It yields the protein CASSGGVVGTEAFF.

The V call is TRBV28, the J call TRBJ2-6; D is perhaps TRBD1 or TRBD2 (5 bases each). Trimming took off 3 bases at V and 3 bases at J, with 9 bases between the two ends. The CDR3 runs 15 residues. Germline V CDR1 and CDR2: MDHEN, SYDVKM. The DNA for the CDR3 is TGTGCCAGCAGTTTCGAGGGGCTTGGGGCCAACGTCCTGACTTTC. Encoded protein: CASSFEGLGANVLTF.

There are a few counts of this clone. V is TRBV27 and J is TRBJ1-2; 7 bases fit TRBD1. This CDR3 is built from 17 residues. Germline V lookup: CDR1 MNHEY, CDR2 SMNVEV (reference sequence). V was clipped by 2 bases and J by 3 bases; unmatched bases: 12. The CDR3 protein is CASSLRRDSHGHYGYTF. CDR3 in DNA: TGTGCCAGCAGTTTAAGGAGGGACAGCCACGGTCACTATGGCTACACCTTC.